This T cell receptor beta chain was recorded in a study of T cells after yellow fever vaccination. Germline assignment: CDR1 MRHNA and CDR2 SNTAGT. Trimming shortened V by 8 bases and J by 1 base, and 14 bases separated the two germline ends. CDR3 length: 14 residues. There are many counts of this clonotype. TCRdb reanalysed the 5' RACE reads using MiXCR and keeps one entry per CDR3 protein. The sample records tens of thousands of distinct CDR3 sequences, roughly 3.3% being singletons. The TCR originated in a young man who received the YFV17D yellow fever vaccine. The V and J genes are TRBV6-4 and TRBJ2-5; D possibly corresponds to TRBD2 (6 bases). Here the sequenced sample was PBMCs, either bulk or a sorted T-cell subset (CD4+, CD8+, memory, or dextramer-sorted; not recorded which), taken approximately 40 days after the first yellow fever vaccination. The CDR3 loop reads CASSPRGSQETQYF. The CDR3 nucleotides read TGTGCCAGCTCTCCCCGGGGGAGCCAAGAGACCCAGTACTTC.